The 7 T cell receptor beta chains below were found in one sample sequenced in a study of breast tumors, draining lymph nodes, adjacent tissues. MiXCR, run by TCRdb on the multiplex PCR reads, gives a single entry per CDR3 protein. The sample includes about 140,000 distinct CDR3 sequences, roughly 33% seen only once; the top ten take approximately 2.2%. The lymph nodes were axillary draining lymph nodes from breast cancer patients. The sequencing sample was made of axillary lymph node tissue. These receptors came from a female donor with breast cancer. Some clones in this sample may be carry-over from other donors' samples.

This clonotype occurred many times. The rearrangement joins TRBV12-3 or TRBV12-4 to TRBJ1-5; a possible D gene is TRBD1 (6 bases). The CDR3 is made up of 14 amino acids. V gave up 5 bases and J gave up 5 bases, with 13 bases separating them. CDR3 sequence: CASSTGQSHQPQHF. The CDR3 region has the DNA TGTGCCAGCAGTACCGGACAGTCACATCAGCCCCAGCATTTT.

The J gene is TRBJ1-6, the V gene TRBV6-1; TRBD1 matches at 8 bases. Germline loops: CDR1 MNHNS, CDR2 SASEGT. J gave up 3 bases and V 6 bases, and 4 bases lay outside the gene matches. The CDR3 consists of 15 residues. CDR3 sequence (DNA): TGTGCCAGCAGCGGAGGGACAGGCTATAATTCACCCCTCCACTTT. This gives the protein CASSGGTGYNSPLHF.

There are many counts of this clonotype. This chain joins TRBV12-3 or TRBV12-4 and TRBJ2-7; D remains ambiguous. V lost 5 bases, J lost 7 bases, and 12 bases lay in between. The CDR3 covers 12 residues. CDR3 coding DNA: TGTGCCAGCAGTCCCGTTGCAAGTGAGCAGTACTTC. Protein product: CASSPVASEQYF.

This clonotype was found many times. The rearrangement uses TRBV20-1 and TRBJ1-5; no clear D gene. The ends were cut back, 6 bases at V and 6 bases at J, with 15 bases in the middle. The germline CDR1 and CDR2 sequences are DFQATT and SNEGSKA (reference sequence). The CDR3 runs 13 residues. Here the CDR3 DNA reads TGCAGTGCGAGGACGGTGCCCACTCAGCCCCAGCATTTT. This codes for CSARTVPTQPQHF.

This clonotype was counted many times. The chain uses TRBV18 and TRBJ2-5; possibly TRBD1 for D (6 bases). V was pared by 2 bases and J by 2 bases, with 12 bases between. The V gene's germline CDR1 is KGHSH and CDR2 LQKENI. The CDR3 sequence is 15 residues long. CDR3 bases: TGTGCCAGCTCACCAGCACCGGGACAACAAGAGACCCAGTACTTC. It specifies CASSPAPGQQETQYF.

The CDR3 protein is CASSIRGGEETQYF. In DNA, the CDR3 is TGTGCCAGTAGTATTAGGGGAGGGGAAGAGACCCAGTACTTC. The chain recombines TRBV19 with TRBJ2-5, with 7 bases fitting TRBD2. Germline CDR1 and CDR2: LNHDA and SQIVND (reference sequence). Unmatched junction bases numbered 4, after V lost 3 bases and J lost 3 bases. This CDR3 is 14 amino acids long.

This clonotype was counted only a few times. The rearrangement uses TRBV6-6 and TRBJ1-1, with D possibly being TRBD1 (5 bases). Germline lookup yields CDR1 MNHNY and CDR2 SVGAGI (reference sequence). This CDR3 contains 13 residues. V lost 2 bases and J lost 9, with 13 bases in between. The CDR3 region is CASSYERREKAFF. The CDR3 DNA reads TGTGCCAGCAGTTACGAGCGCAGGGAGAAAGCTTTCTTT.